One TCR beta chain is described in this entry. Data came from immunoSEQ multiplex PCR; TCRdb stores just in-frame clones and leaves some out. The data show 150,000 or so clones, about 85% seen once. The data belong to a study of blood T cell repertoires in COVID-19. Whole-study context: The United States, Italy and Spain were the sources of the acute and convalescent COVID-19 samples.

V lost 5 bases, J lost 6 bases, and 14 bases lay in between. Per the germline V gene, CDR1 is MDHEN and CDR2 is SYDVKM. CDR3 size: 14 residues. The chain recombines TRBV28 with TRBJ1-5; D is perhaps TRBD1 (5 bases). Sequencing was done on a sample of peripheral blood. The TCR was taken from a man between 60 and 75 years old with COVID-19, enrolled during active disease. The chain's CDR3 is CASSPSTGTQPQHF. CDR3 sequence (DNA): TGTGCCAGCAGTCCATCTACAGGTACTCAGCCCCAGCATTTT. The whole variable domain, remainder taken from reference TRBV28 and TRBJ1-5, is DVKVTQSSRYLVKRTGEKVFLECVQDMDHENMFWYRQDPGLGLRLIYFSYDVKMKEKGDIPEGYSVSREKKERFSLILESASTNQTSMYLCASSPSTGTQPQHFGDGTRLSIL.